This T cell receptor (beta chain) was documented in a study of T-cell memory formation after mild COVID-19. Findings and limits, study-wide: Clones which contracted sat mainly in CM and EM if CD4+, and in EMRA if CD8+. Within pre-infection memory, some responding clones were found, suggesting cross-reactive memory joined.

Trimming shortened V by 0 bases and J by 6 bases, and 18 bases separated the two germline ends. From germline, CDR1 is LGHNA and CDR2 YSLEER. The CDR3 totals 16 residues. This clonotype showed up just a few times. Antigen: not known. Amplification by 5'RACE using constant-segment primers produced TCR alpha and TCR beta cDNA libraries that carried sample barcodes and UMIs. TCRdb re-analysed the 5' RACE reads in MiXCR, keeping a single row per CDR3 protein. The sample carries 300,000 or so distinct CDR3 sequences, approximately 16% recorded once. The sequenced sample consisted of PBMCs or a T cell subset sorted from them (not recorded which). The clonotype originates from a young man who had mild COVID-19 (a few samples of this study predate the infection). Cell type and time point are not known. The rearrangement links TRBV4-3 to TRBJ2-7; D not certain. In nucleotides, the CDR3 is TGCGCCAGCAGCCAAGATCTAGGAGAGGCCCCGTCCGAGCAGTACTTC. This encodes CASSQDLGEAPSEQYF.